These 5 T cell receptor beta chains came from one sample sequenced in a study of blood T cell repertoires in COVID-19. Sequencing used immunoSEQ multiplex PCR; TCRdb keeps in-frame clones, though not all of them. The sample records about 220,000 clones, roughly 80% being singletons. The sequenced sample was peripheral blood. The source of these receptors is a woman aged 70-85 years with acute or convalescent COVID-19.

The V gene is TRBV3-1 (or the pseudogene TRBV3-2), the J gene TRBJ2-7; 7 nucleotides line up with TRBD2. The germline V gene encodes CDR1 LGHDT and CDR2 YNNKEL (reference sequence). The J segment lost 2 bases and the V segment lost 4 bases, leaving 5 bases of the junction unmatched. CDR3 length: 14 amino acids. The CDR3, as DNA: TGTGCCAGCAGCCCGGCTAGCGGCCCCTACGAGCAGTACTTC. Protein sequence: CASSPASGPYEQYF.

The CDR3 sequence: CASSGQGASGANVLTF. The CDR3 coding sequence is TGTGCCAGTAGCGGACAGGGGGCGTCTGGGGCCAACGTCCTGACTTTC. The chain employs TRBV19 and TRBJ2-6; 11 bases align to TRBD1. Germline assignment: CDR1 LNHDA and CDR2 SQIVND (reference sequence). The ends lost 6 bases at V and 1 base at J; junction bases unmatched: 2. This CDR3 has 16 residues. Using reference TRBV19 and TRBJ2-6 for the parts outside the CDR3, the full variable domain is DGGITQSPKYLFRKEGQNVTLSCEQNLNHDAMYWYRQDPGQGLRLIYYSQIVNDFQKGDIAEGYSVSREKKESFPLTVTSAQKNPTAFYLCASSGQGASGANVLTFGAGSRLTVL.

This clone was seen a single time. This chain uses TRBV10-3 with TRBJ1-2; 10 bases match TRBD1. The length of the CDR3 is 14 residues. The V and J ends lost 4 bases and 3 bases, in that order; junction bases with no gene match: 2. Germline CDR1 ENHRY, CDR2 SYGVKD. In DNA, the CDR3 is TGTGCCATCAGTGCCGGGACAGGGGACTATGGCTACACCTTC. It encodes CAISAGTGDYGYTF.

V and J are TRBV4-1 and TRBJ2-3, with no clear D. The CDR3 runs 14 residues. CDR1 is MGHRA and CDR2 is YSYEKL in the germline V gene. Trimming stripped 0 bases from V and 2 bases from J, with 6 bases between. This chain's CDR3 is CASSQDELTDTQYF. CDR3 in DNA: TGCGCCAGCAGCCAAGATGAACTCACAGATACGCAGTATTTT.

The chain links TRBV9 to TRBJ1-3; 8 nucleotides match TRBD1. Germline trimming cut 0 bases from V and 0 bases from J; bases unmatched to any gene: 2. The CDR3 covers 16 residues. Germline V gives CDR1 SGDLS, CDR2 YYNGEE. In DNA, the CDR3 is TGTGCCAGCAGCGTAGGGGGGACAGGCTCTGGAAACACCATATATTTT. Amino acids: CASSVGGTGSGNTIYF.